This TCR beta chain was observed in a study of blood T cell repertoires in COVID-19 (TCRdb year 2020). About the investigation overall: The collaborator samples originated in the United States, Italy and Spain and spanned the acute and convalescent phases of COVID-19. Deeply sampled blood TCRbeta repertoires from subjects exposed to, actively infected with, or recovered from COVID-19 were included in the dataset. Where HLA class I and class II types were available, the types were taken from metadata supplied by the sample provider, not from assay-based typing. The samples were drawn from the first 160 participants of the ongoing ImmuneRACE study and from some 1,300 subjects provided by 6 global collaborators. Sample metadata almost always included a de-identified subject ID, COVID-19 status, age in years and sex. The prospective study material was composed of cDNA or gDNA derived from T cells, B-cell-depleted T cells, or PBMCs. The repertoires were released in a freely available public database intended as a resource for research on the immune response to SARS-CoV-2. What the research found in general, with its limitations: How much clinical and demographic metadata was included differed by source and by participant, and the metadata was provided uncurated.

The collaborating institutions used their own protocols to collect whole blood in K2EDTA tubes. For TCRbeta analysis, collaborators shipped samples in one of three forms: frozen whole blood, isolated PBMCs, or DNA extracted from either of those sample types. About this clone itself: Its antigen remains unidentified. No base quality information exists; no much larger clone differs at one position.

TCRbeta CDR3 regions were amplified from genomic DNA using the immunoSEQ Assay, a bias-controlled multiplex PCR. Turning to the authors' computational methods: Nucleated cell counts per sample were estimated from amplification of reference gene primers within the assay. To quantify the absolute abundance of each unique TCRbeta CDR3 rearrangement, sequence reads were collapsed and filtered. For each sample, productive Simpson clonality was calculated as the square root of Simpson's diversity index across productive rearrangements. In its TCRdb copy, this immuneACCESS table keeps in-frame sequences only and misses some clones. Where compared with another copy, unresolved V genes explain less than half of these, and the others have no known cause. The V and J calls and clone size come from that table; D and trimming were worked out from the DNA. Here the sample has approximately 210,000 clones; approximately 85% occur a single time. The ten largest make up 5% to 6.5% of the sample.

Via the germline V gene, CDR1 is SGDLS and CDR2 YYNGEE. The CDR3 covers 16 residues, taking in both the cysteine and the phenylalanine. Left in the record is the CDR3 DNA by itself, 48 bases read in frame from the first base. For this chain, trimming is 2 bases at the V end and 4 bases at the J end, and the number of junction bases without a gene match is 8. Material: peripheral blood. The chain is assembled from TRBV9 and TRBJ2-1, and TRBD2 aligns with 8 junction nucleotides. The sequence derives from a woman in her 70s with active or convalescent COVID-19. The CDR3 region has the sequence CASSVGGRPSYNEQFF. The bases are TGTGCCAGCAGCGTTGGCGGGAGGCCGTCGTACAATGAGCAGTTCTTC.